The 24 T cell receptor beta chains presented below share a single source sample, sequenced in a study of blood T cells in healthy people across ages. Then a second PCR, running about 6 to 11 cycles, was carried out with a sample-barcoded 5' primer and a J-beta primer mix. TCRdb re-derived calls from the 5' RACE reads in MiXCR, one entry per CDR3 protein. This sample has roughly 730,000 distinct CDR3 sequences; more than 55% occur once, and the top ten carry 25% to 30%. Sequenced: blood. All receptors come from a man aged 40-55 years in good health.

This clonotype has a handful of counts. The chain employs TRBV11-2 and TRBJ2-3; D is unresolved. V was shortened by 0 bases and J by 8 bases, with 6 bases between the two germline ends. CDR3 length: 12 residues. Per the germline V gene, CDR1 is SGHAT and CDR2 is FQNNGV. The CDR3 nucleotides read TGTGCCAGCAGCTTAGATACGGGTACGCAGTATTTT. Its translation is CASSLDTGTQYF.

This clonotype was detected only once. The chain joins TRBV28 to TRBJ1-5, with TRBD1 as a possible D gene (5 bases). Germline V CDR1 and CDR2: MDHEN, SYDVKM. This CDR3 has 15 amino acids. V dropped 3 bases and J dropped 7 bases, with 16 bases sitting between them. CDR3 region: CASSLGRQNFQPQHF. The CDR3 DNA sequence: TGTGCCAGCAGTTTGGGGAGACAGAACTTCCAGCCCCAGCATTTT.

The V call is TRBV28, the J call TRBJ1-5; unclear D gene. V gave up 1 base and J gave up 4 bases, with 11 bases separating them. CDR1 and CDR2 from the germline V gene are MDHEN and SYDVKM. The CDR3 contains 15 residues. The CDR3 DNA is TGTGCCAGCAGTTTATTCGGGCAGCTGAATCAGCCCCAGCATTTT. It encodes CASSLFGQLNQPQHF.

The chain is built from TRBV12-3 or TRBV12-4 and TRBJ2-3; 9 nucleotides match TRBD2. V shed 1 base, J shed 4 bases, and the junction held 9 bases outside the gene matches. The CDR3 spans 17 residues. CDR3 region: CASSLDPAGGPSDTQYF. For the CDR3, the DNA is TGTGCCAGCAGTTTAGATCCCGCGGGGGGGCCTTCAGATACGCAGTATTTT.

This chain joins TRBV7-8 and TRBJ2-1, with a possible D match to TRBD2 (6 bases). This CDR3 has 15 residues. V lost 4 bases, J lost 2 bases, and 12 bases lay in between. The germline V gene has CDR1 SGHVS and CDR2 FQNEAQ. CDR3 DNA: TGTGCCAGCAGCTCACCTAGCGTGCCCTACAATGAGCAGTTCTTC. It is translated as CASSSPSVPYNEQFF. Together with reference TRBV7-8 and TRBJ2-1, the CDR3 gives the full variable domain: GAGVSQSPRYKVAKRGQDVALRCDPISGHVSLFWYQQALGQGPEFLTYFQNEAQLDKSGLPSDRFFAERPEGSVSTLKIQRTQQEDSAVYLCASSSPSVPYNEQFFGPGTRLTVL.

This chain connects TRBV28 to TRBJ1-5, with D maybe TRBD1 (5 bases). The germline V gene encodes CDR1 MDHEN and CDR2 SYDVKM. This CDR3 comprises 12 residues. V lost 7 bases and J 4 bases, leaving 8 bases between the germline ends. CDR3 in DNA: TGTGCCAGCATGACAGAAAATCAGCCCCAGCATTTT. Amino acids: CASMTENQPQHF.

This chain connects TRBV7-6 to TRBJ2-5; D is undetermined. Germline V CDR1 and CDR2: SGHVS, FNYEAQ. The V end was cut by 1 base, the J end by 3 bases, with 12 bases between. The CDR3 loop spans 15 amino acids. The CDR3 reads CASSLVTGSEETQYF. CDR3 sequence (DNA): TGTGCCAGCAGCTTAGTTACCGGCAGTGAAGAGACCCAGTACTTC.

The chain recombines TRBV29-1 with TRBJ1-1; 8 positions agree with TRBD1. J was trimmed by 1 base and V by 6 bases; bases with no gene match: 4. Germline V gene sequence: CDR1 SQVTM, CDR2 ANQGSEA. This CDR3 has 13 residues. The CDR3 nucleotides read TGCAGCGTCACGGGACAGGCGAACACTGAAGCTTTCTTT. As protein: CSVTGQANTEAFF. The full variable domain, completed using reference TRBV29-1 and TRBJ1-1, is SAVISQKPSRDICQRGTSLTIQCQVDSQVTMMFWYRQQPGQSLTLIATANQGSEATYESGFVIDKFPISRPNLTFSTLTVSNMSPEDSSIYLCSVTGQANTEAFFGQGTRLTVV.

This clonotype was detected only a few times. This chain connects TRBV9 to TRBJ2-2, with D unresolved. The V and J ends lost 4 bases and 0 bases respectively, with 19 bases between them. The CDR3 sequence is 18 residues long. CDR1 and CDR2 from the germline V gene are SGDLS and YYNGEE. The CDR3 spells CASSKVRSLATNTGELFF. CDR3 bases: TGTGCCAGCAGCAAGGTGCGGAGCCTGGCGACGAACACCGGGGAGCTGTTTTTT.

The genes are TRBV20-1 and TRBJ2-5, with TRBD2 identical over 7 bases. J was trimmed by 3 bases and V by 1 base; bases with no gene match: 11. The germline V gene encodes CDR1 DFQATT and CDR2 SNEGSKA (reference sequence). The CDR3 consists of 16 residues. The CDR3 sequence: CSARGSSGTGKETQYF. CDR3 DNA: TGCAGTGCTAGAGGATCCAGCGGGACGGGGAAAGAGACCCAGTACTTC.

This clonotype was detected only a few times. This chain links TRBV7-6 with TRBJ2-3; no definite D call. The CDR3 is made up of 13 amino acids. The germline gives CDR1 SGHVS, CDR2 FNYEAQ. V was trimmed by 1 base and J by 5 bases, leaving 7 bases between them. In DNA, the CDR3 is TGTGCCAGCAGCTTAGATAGGCAAGATACGCAGTATTTT. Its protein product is CASSLDRQDTQYF.

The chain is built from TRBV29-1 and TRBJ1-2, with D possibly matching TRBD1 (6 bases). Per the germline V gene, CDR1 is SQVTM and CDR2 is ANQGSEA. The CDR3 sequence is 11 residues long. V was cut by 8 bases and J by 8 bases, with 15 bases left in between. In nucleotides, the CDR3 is TGCAGCACGACGTCAGGGGACGGCTACACCTTC. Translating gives CSTTSGDGYTF. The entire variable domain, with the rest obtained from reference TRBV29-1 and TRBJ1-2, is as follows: SAVISQKPSRDICQRGTSLTIQCQVDSQVTMMFWYRQQPGQSLTLIATANQGSEATYESGFVIDKFPISRPNLTFSTLTVSNMSPEDSSIYLCSTTSGDGYTFGSGTRLTVV.

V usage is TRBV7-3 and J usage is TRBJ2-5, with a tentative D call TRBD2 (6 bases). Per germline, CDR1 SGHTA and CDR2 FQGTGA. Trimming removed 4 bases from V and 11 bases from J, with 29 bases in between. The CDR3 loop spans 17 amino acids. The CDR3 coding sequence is TGTGCCAGCAGCTCACACACCCGGGACTTCTCCTGGAATGAGCAGTACTTC. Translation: CASSSHTRDFSWNEQYF.

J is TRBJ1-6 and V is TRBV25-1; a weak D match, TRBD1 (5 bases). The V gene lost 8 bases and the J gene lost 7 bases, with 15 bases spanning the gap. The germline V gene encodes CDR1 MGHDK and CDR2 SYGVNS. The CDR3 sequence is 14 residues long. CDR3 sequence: CASLGGSFNSPLHF. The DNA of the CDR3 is TGTGCCAGCTTGGGGGGAAGTTTCAATTCACCCCTCCACTTT.

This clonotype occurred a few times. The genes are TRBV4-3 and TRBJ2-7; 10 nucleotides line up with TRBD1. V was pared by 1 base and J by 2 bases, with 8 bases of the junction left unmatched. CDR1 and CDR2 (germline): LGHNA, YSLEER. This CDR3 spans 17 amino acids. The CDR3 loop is CASSQVAGTGDPYEQYF. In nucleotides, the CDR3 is TGCGCCAGCAGCCAAGTGGCTGGGACAGGGGATCCCTACGAGCAGTACTTC.

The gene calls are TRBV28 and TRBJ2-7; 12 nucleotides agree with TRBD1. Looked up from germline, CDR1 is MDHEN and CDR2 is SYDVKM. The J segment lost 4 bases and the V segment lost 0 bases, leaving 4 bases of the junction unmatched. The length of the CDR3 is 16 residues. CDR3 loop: CASSLWGGQGAYEQYF. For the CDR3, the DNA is TGTGCCAGCAGTTTATGGGGGGGACAGGGGGCTTACGAGCAGTACTTC.

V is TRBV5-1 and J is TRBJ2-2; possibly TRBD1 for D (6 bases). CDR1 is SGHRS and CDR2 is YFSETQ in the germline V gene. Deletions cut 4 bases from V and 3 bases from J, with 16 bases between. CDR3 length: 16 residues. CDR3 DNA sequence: TGCGCCAGCAGCGATGGTGGCAGGGGTTACACCGGGGAGCTGTTTTTT. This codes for CASSDGGRGYTGELFF.

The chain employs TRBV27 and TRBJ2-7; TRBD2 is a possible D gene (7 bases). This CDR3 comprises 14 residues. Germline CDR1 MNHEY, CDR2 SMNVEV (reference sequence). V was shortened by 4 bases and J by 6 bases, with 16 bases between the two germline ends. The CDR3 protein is CASSSSSRGGEQYF. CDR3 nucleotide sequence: TGTGCCAGCAGTTCATCGAGTAGGGGGGGCGAGCAGTACTTC.

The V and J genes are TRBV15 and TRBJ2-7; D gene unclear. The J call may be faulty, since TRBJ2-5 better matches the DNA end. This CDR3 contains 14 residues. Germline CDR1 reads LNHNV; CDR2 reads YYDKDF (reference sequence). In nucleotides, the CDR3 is TGTGCCACCAGCAGTACTACCGTAGATGGGACCCAGTACTTC. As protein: CATSSTTVDGTQYF.

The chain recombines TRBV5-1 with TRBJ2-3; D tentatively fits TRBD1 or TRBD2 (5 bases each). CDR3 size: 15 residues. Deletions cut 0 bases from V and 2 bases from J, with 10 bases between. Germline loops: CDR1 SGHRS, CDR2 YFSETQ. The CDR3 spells CASSLVAGTTDTQYF. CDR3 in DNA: TGCGCCAGCAGCTTGGTGGCAGGGACCACAGATACGCAGTATTTT.

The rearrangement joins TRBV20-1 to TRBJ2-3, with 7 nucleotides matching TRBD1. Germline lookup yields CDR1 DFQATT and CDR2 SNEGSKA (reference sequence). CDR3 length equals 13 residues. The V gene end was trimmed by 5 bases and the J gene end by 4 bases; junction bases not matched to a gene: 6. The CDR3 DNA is TGCAGTGCTCCCGACAGGGTGGCAGATACGCAGTATTTT. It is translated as CSAPDRVADTQYF.

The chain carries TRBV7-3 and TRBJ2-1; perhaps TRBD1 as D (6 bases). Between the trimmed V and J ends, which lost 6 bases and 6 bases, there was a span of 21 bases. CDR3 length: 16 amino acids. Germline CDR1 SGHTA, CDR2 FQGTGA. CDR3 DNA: TGTGCCAGCAGTCACCCCCCCACAGGGTTGGGCAATGAGCAGTTCTTC. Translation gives CASSHPPTGLGNEQFF.

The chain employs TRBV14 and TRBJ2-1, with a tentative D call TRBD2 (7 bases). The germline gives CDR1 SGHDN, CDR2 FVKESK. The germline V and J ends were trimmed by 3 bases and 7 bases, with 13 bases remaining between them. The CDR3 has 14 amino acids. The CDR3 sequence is CASSHTGGVNEQFF. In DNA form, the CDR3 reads TGTGCCAGCAGCCATACGGGGGGCGTAAATGAGCAGTTCTTC.

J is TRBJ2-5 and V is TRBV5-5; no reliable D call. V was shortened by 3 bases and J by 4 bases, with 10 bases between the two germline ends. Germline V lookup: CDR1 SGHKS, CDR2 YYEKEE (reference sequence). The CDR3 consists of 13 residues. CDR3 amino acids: CASSWSKGETQYF. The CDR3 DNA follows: TGTGCCAGCAGCTGGTCGAAAGGAGAGACCCAGTACTTC.